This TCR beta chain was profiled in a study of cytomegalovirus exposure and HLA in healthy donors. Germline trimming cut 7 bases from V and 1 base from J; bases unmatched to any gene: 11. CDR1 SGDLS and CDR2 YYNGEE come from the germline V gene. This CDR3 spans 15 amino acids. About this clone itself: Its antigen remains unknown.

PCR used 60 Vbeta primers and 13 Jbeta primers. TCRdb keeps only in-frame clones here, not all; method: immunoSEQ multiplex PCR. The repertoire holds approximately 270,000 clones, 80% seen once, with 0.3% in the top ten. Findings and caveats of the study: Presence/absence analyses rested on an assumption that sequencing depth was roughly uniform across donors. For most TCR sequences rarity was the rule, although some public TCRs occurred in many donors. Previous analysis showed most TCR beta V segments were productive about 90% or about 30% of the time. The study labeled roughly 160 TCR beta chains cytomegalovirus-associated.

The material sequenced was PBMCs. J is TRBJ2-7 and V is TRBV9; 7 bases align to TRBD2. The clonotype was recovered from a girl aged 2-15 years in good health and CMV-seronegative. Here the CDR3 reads CASGKGGPFSYEQYF. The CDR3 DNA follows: TGTGCCAGCGGCAAGGGAGGGCCCTTTTCCTACGAGCAGTACTTC. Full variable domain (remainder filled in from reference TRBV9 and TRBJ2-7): DSGVTQTPKHLITATGQRVTLRCSPRSGDLSVYWYQQSLDQGLQFLIQYYNGEERAKGNILERFSAQQFPDLHSELNLSSLELGDSALYFCASGKGGPFSYEQYFGPGTRLTVT.